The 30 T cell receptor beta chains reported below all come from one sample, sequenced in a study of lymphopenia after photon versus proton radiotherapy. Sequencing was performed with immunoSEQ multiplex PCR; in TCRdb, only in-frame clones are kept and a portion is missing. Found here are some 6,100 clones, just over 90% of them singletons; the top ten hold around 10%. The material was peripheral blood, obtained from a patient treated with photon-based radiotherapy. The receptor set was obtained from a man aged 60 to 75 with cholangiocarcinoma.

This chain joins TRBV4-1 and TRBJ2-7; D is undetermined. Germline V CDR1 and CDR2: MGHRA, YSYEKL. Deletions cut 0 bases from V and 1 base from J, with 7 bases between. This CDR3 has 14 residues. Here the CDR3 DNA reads TGCGCCAGCAGCCAAGACCAACAGTCCTACGAGCAGTACTTC. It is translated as CASSQDQQSYEQYF.

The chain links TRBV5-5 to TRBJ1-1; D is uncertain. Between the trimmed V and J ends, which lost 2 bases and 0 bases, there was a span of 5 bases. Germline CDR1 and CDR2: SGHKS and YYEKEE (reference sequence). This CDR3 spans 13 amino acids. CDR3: CASSFGLNTEAFF. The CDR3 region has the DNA TGTGCCAGCAGCTTTGGGTTGAACACTGAAGCTTTCTTT.

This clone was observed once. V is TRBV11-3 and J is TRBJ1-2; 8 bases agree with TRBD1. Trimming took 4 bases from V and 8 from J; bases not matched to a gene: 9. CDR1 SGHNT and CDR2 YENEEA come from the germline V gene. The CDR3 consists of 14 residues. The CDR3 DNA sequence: TGTGCCAGCAGCTCCGTTACCGGGACAGGCGGCTACACCTTC. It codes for CASSSVTGTGGYTF.

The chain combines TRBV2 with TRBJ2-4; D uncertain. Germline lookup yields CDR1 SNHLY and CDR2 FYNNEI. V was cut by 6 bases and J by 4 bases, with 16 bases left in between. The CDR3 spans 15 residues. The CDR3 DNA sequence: TGTGCCAGCAGCAAAGAACAGACGACTAAAAACATTCAGTACTTC. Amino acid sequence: CASSKEQTTKNIQYF. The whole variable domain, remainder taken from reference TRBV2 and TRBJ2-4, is EPEVTQTPSHQVTQMGQEVILRCVPISNHLYFYWYRQILGQKVEFLVSFYNNEISEKSEIFDDQFSVERPDGSNFTLKIRSTKLEDSAMYFCASSKEQTTKNIQYFGAGTRLSVL.

CDR3 region: CASSLTPKDTEAFF. The DNA for the CDR3 is TGTGCCAGCAGTTTAACCCCGAAAGACACTGAAGCTTTCTTT. The gene calls are TRBV27 and TRBJ1-1; D call uncertain. The CDR3 spans 14 residues. The germline V and J ends were trimmed by 2 bases and 3 bases, with 10 bases remaining between them. Looked up from germline, CDR1 is MNHEY and CDR2 is SMNVEV (reference sequence).

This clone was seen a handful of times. The CDR3 region is CASSLGGRDQPQHF. In nucleotides, the CDR3 is TGCGCCAGCAGCTTGGGCGGCAGGGATCAGCCCCAGCATTTT. V and J are TRBV5-1 and TRBJ1-5; TRBD1 is a possible D gene (5 bases). The V end was cut by 0 bases, the J end by 5 bases, with 9 bases between. The CDR3 contains 14 residues. CDR1 is SGHRS, CDR2 YFSETQ, per germline.

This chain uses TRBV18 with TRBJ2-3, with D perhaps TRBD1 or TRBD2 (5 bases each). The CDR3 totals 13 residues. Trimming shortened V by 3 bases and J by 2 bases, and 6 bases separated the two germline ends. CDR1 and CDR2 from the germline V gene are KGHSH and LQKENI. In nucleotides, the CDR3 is TGTGCCAGCTCACCGGGGGACACAGATACGCAGTATTTT. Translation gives CASSPGDTDTQYF.

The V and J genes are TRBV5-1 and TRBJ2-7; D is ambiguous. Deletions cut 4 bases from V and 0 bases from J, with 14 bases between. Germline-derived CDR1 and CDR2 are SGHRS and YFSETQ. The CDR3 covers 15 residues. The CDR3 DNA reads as TGCGCCAGCAGCCGGACCGCTGTTAGCTCCTACGAGCAGTACTTC. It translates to CASSRTAVSSYEQYF. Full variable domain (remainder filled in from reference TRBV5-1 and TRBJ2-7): KAGVTQTPRYLIKTRGQQVTLSCSPISGHRSVSWYQQTPGQGLQFLFEYFSETQRNKGNFPGRFSGRQFSNSRSEMNVSTLELGDSALYLCASSRTAVSSYEQYFGPGTRLTVT.

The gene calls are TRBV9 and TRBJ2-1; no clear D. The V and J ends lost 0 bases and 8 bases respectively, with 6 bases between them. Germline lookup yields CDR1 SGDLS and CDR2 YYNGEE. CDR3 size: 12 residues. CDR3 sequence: CASSVGGDEQFF. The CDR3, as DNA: TGTGCCAGCAGCGTAGGGGGTGATGAGCAGTTCTTC.

The DNA for the CDR3 is TGTGCCAGCAGCTTATCGGTCTTGGGGGAGCTGTTTTTT. As protein: CASSLSVLGELFF. The chain employs TRBV11-3 and TRBJ2-2; D gene ambiguous. CDR1 is SGHNT, CDR2 YENEEA, per germline. Trimming shortened V by 2 bases and J by 8 bases, and 9 bases separated the two germline ends. The CDR3 has 13 residues.

CDR3 protein: CASSNRVRSTEAFF. The CDR3 DNA sequence: TGTGCCAGCAGCAACAGGGTTAGGAGCACTGAAGCTTTCTTT. The rearrangement joins TRBV14 to TRBJ1-1; D perhaps matches TRBD1 (6 bases). Germline assignment: CDR1 SGHDN and CDR2 FVKESK. V was shortened by 5 bases and J by 4 bases, with 14 bases between the two germline ends. The CDR3 contains 14 residues.

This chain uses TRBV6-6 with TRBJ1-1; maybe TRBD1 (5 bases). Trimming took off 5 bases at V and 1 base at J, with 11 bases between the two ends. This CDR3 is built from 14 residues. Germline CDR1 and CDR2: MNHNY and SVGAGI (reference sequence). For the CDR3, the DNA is TGTGCCAGCAGTACCCCGGGGGGGAACACTGAAGCTTTCTTT. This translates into CASSTPGGNTEAFF.

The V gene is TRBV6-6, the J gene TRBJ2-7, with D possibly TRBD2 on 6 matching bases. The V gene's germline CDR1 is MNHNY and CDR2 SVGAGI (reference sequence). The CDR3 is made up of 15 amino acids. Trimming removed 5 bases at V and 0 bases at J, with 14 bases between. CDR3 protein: CASSRGASSSYEQYF. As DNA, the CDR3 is TGTGCCAGCAGTCGCGGGGCTTCCTCCTCCTACGAGCAGTACTTC.

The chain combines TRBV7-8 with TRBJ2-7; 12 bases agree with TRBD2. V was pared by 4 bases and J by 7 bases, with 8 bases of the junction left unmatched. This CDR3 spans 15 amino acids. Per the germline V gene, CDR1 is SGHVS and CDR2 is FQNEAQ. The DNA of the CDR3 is TGTGCCAGCAGCTCCCTAGCGGGAGGGCCTATAGAGCAGTACTTC. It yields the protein CASSSLAGGPIEQYF.

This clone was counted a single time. DNA for the CDR3: TGTGCCAGCAGTCCCGCGCTGGCAGGGGCTACAGATACGCAGTATTTT. Residues: CASSPALAGATDTQYF. This rearrangement joins TRBV28 to TRBJ2-3; D is perhaps TRBD1 (6 bases). Trimming took off 5 bases at V and 3 bases at J, with 18 bases between the two ends. Germline V gene data show CDR1 as MDHEN and CDR2 as SYDVKM. The CDR3 loop spans 16 amino acids.

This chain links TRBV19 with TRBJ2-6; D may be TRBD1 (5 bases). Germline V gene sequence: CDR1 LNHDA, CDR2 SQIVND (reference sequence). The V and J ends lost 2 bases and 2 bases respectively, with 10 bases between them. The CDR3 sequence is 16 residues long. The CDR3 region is CASSIPSGTGANVLTF. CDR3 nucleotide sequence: TGTGCCAGTAGTATACCGTCAGGGACTGGGGCCAACGTCCTGACTTTC.

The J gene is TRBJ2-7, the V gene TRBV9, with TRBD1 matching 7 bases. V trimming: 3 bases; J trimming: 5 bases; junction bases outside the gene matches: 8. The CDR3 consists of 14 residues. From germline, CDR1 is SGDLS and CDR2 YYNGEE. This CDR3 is CASSGLQGFDEQYF. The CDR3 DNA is TGTGCCAGCAGCGGTCTACAGGGGTTCGACGAGCAGTACTTC. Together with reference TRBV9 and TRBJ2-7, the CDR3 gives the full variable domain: DSGVTQTPKHLITATGQRVTLRCSPRSGDLSVYWYQQSLDQGLQFLIQYYNGEERAKGNILERFSAQQFPDLHSELNLSSLELGDSALYFCASSGLQGFDEQYFGPGTRLTVT.

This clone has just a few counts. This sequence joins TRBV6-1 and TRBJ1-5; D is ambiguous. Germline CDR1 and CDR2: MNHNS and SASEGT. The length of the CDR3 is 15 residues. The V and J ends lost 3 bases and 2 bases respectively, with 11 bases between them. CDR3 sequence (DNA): TGTGCCAGCAGTGAGGGAAGGAGTGGCAATCAGCCCCAGCATTTT. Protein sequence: CASSEGRSGNQPQHF.

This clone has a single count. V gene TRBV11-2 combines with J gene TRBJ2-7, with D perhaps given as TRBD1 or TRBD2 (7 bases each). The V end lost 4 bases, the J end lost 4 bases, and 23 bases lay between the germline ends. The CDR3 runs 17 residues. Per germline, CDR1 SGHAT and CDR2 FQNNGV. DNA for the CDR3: TGTGCCAGCAGCTCCCTAGGAGTGGGAGGGGGCTTATACGAGCAGTACTTC. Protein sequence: CASSSLGVGGGLYEQYF.

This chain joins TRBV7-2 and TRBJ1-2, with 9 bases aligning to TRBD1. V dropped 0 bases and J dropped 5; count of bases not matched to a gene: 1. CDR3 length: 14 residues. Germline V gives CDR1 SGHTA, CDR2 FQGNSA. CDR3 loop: CASSLAGQGYGYTF. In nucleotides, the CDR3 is TGTGCCAGCAGCTTAGCGGGACAGGGATATGGCTACACCTTC.

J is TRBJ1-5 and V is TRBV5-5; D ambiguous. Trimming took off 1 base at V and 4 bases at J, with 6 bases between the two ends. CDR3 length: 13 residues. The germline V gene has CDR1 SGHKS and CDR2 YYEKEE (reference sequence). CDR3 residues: CASSLMGNQPQHF. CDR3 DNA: TGTGCCAGCAGCTTGATGGGGAATCAGCCCCAGCATTTT.

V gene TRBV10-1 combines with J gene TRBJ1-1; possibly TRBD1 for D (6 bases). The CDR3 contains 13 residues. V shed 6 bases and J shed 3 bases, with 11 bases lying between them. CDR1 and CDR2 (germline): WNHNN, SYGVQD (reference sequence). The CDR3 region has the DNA TGCGCCAGCAGCTACAGGGACGACACTGAAGCTTTCTTT. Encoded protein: CASSYRDDTEAFF.

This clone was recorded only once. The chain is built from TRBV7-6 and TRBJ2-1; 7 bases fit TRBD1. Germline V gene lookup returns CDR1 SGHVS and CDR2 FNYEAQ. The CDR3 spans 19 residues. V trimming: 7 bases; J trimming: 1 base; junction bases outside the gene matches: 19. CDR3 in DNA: TGTGCCAGCACCACAGGGGTGGGGATTCAGGGAGTGTCCTACAATGAGCAGTTCTTC. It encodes CASTTGVGIQGVSYNEQFF.

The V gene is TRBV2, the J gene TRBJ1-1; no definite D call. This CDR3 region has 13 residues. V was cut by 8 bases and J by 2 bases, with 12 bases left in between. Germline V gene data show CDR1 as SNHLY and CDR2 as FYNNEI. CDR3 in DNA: TGTGCCAGCCAGAATTTCGGAAACACTGAAGCTTTCTTT. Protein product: CASQNFGNTEAFF.

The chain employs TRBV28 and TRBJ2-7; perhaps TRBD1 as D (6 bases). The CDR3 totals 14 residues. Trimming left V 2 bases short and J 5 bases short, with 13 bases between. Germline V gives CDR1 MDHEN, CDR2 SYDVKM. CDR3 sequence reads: CASSLRHQGNEQYF. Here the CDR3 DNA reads TGTGCCAGCAGTTTACGCCACCAGGGGAACGAGCAGTACTTC.

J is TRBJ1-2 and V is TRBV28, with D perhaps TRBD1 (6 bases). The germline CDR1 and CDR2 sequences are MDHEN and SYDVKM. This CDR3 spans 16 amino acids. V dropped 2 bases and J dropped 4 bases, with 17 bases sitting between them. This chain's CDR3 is CASSLPPGVLGYGYTF. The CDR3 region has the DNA TGTGCCAGCAGTTTACCGCCAGGGGTTTTGGGCTATGGCTACACCTTC.

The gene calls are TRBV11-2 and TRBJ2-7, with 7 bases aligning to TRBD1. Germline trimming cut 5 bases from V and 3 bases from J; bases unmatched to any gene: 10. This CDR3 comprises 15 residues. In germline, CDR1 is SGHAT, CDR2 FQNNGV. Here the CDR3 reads CASSKRTGTNYEQYF. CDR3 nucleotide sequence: TGTGCCAGCAGCAAGAGGACAGGAACAAACTACGAGCAGTACTTC.

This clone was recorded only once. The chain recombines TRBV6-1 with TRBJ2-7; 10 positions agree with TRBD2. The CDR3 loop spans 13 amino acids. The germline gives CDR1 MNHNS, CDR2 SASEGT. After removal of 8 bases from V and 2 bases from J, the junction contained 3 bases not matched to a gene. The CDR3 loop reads CASGAGGPYEQYF. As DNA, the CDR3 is TGTGCCAGCGGAGCGGGAGGGCCCTACGAGCAGTACTTC.

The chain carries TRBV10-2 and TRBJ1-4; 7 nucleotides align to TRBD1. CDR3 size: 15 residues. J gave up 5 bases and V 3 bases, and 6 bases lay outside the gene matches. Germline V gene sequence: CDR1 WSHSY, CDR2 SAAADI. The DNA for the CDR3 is TGCGCCAGCAGTGATGGGGACAGCTCCAATGAAAAACTGTTTTTT. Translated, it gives CASSDGDSSNEKLFF.

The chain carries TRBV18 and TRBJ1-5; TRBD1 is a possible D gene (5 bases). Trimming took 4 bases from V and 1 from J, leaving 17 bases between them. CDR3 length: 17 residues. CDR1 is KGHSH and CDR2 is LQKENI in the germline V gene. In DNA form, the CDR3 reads TGTGCCAGCTCACTCCGGGACGGGCTCCAAAGCAATCAGCCCCAGCATTTT. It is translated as CASSLRDGLQSNQPQHF.